Listed below are T cell receptor beta chains from one sample, sequenced in a study of a mutant IDH1 vaccine in newly diagnosed glioma. Their antigen targets remain unknown. Method: immunoSEQ multiplex PCR; TCRdb's copy keeps in-frame clones and lacks some. The sample lists 56,000 or so clones, roughly 72% seen once, with less than 5.5% in the top ten. Sequenced here: PBMCs, sampled from a glioma patient whose treatment included an IDH1 peptide vaccine. Every receptor here comes from a woman aged 40 to 50 with glioma. Some clones in this sample may be carry-over from other donors' samples. Each CDR3 is given with its conserved first and last residue.

v_call cdr3_aa
TRBV7-8 CASSLESMRGGMNIQYF
TRBV5-1 CASSLGAGRQINEKLFF
TRBV19 CASSIVRDSEAFF
TRBV4-3 CASSQTLAGGPKETQYF
TRBV7-9 CASSFPRRAGNEQFF
TRBV10-3 CAISESTGGIRTDTQYF
TRBV25-1 CASSEYSGIAYNEQFF
TRBV19 CASETAGTETNTGELFF
TRBV5-6 CASSLGPRGYGELFF
TRBV25-1 CASSREITDTQYF
TRBV5-1 CASSSSGGQETQYF
TRBV10-3 CAISESNGGQPQHF
TRBV6-5 CASSYSIGLAVYEQYF
TRBV2 CASPWRRGRDTEAFF
TRBV19 CASSIDQGRMNTEAFF
TRBV5-4 CASSLGSGGPRETQYF
TRBV6-5 CASSYAGQGINIQYF
TRBV25-1 CASSVDHRSGHEQYF
TRBV19 CASSPFEVTGAGENGYTF
TRBV19 CASTSGGYEQYF
TRBV9 CASSRTANTEAFF
TRBV7-6 CASSLGGTKKTQYF
TRBV27 CASSKGDGYTF
TRBV6-6 CASSTPQGNYDGYTF
TRBV14 CASSPGGLYGYTF
TRBV15 CATSRGVQGVETQYF
TRBV6-1 CASSANGQGSGWAF
TRBV11-2 CASSASRGKSYEQYF
TRBV10-1 CASSEFFSSGDYNEQFF
TRBV27 CASSSYYEQYF
TRBV30 CAWSVGRGYEQYF
TRBV5-1 CASSLGGASNTEAFF
TRBV12-5 CASGLSRDRGATNEKLFF
TRBV5-6 CASSPTGLYEQYF
TRBV7-2 CASSFRLAGSETQYF
TRBV30 CAWSQGSGANVLTF
TRBV7-8 CASSPSRLLKQPQHF
TRBV18 CASSRDSNYGYTF
TRBV5-4 CASSLGQVGNEQFF
TRBV10-3 CAISEGTTGVSYEQYF
TRBV18 CASSAQGADQPQHF